The 27 T cell receptor beta chains in this list originate from one sample, sequenced in a study of blood T cells in healthy people across ages. For the second PCR, which ran for about 7 to 11 cycles, a sample-barcoded 5' primer and a J-beta primer mix were used. MiXCR, run by TCRdb on the 5' RACE reads, gives a single entry per CDR3 protein. In the table there are about 970,000 distinct CDR3 sequences, 51% of which are singletons. The material sequenced was blood. Source of these receptors: a woman aged 55-69 years in good health.

The chain is built from TRBV3-1 and TRBJ2-1, with 10 bases aligning to TRBD2. V lost 2 bases to trimming and J lost 12 bases; unmatched junction nucleotides: 13. The germline gives CDR1 LGHDT, CDR2 YNNKEL (reference sequence). The CDR3 extends over 16 amino acids. The CDR3 DNA reads TGTGCCAGCAGCCAATCTGAAACTAGCGGGAAATCTGGGCAGTTCTTC. The encoded protein is CASSQSETSGKSGQFF.

The rearrangement links TRBV29-1 to TRBJ2-1, with 7 bases matching TRBD1. The CDR3 contains 13 residues. Germline trimming cut 6 bases from V and 4 bases from J; bases unmatched to any gene: 6. Germline loops: CDR1 SQVTM, CDR2 ANQGSEA. CDR3 bases: TGCAGCGTCCGACAGGGTTGGTACAATGAGCAGTTCTTC. Amino acid sequence: CSVRQGWYNEQFF.

V is TRBV7-3 and J is TRBJ2-1; 8 bases match TRBD2. Matching the DNA end better, TRBJ2-7 makes the J call doubtful. CDR1 and CDR2 from the germline V gene are SGHTA and FQGTGA. The CDR3 sequence is 15 residues long. The CDR3 loop reads CASSFLAGQYNEQYF. For the CDR3, the DNA is TGTGCCAGCAGCTTTCTAGCGGGCCAATACAATGAGCAGTACTTC.

The chain is built from TRBV3-1 and TRBJ2-1; 9 nucleotides agree with TRBD1. The germline CDR1 and CDR2 sequences are LGHDT and YNNKEL (reference sequence). Losses at the gene ends were 4 bases for V and 12 bases for J; bases not matched to a gene: 16. The CDR3 is 16 residues long. The CDR3 protein is CASSRNPGQGMVGQFF. The DNA of the CDR3 is TGTGCCAGCAGCCGAAATCCGGGACAGGGAATGGTGGGGCAGTTCTTC.

This clonotype occurred a few times. J is TRBJ2-3 and V is TRBV5-6, with 11 bases identical to TRBD2. The CDR3 runs to 15 residues. Looked up from germline, CDR1 is SGHDT and CDR2 is YYEEEE. The ends lost 5 bases at V and 3 bases at J; junction bases unmatched: 5. The CDR3 here is CASRGLAGGTDTQYF. As DNA, the CDR3 is TGTGCCAGCAGAGGACTAGCGGGTGGAACAGATACGCAGTATTTT.

The chain uses TRBV7-2 and TRBJ2-7; 7 nucleotides match TRBD2. Germline CDR1 and CDR2: SGHTA and FQGNSA. V shed 1 base and J 0 bases; nucleotides not matched to a gene: 3. The CDR3 spans 15 residues. The CDR3: CASSLVAGVSYEQYF. CDR3 DNA: TGTGCCAGCAGCTTAGTTGCGGGAGTCTCCTACGAGCAGTACTTC.

The CDR3 sequence is CASSLALAGGANEQFF. For the CDR3, the DNA is TGTGCCAGCAGCTTAGCGCTAGCGGGAGGAGCCAATGAGCAGTTCTTC. This chain connects TRBV7-8 to TRBJ2-1; 11 bases align to TRBD2. The germline V gene has CDR1 SGHVS and CDR2 FQNEAQ. V lost 0 bases and J lost 6; bases outside the gene matches: 4. The CDR3 contains 16 residues.

The V gene is TRBV4-1, the J gene TRBJ2-1; D call uncertain. This CDR3 has 13 amino acids. V lost 2 bases to trimming and J lost 10 bases, with 12 bases between them. The germline CDR1 and CDR2 sequences are MGHRA and YSYEKL. In DNA form, the CDR3 reads TGCGCCAGCAGCCAAATTGACCCCAGGGAGCAGTTCTTC. This translates into CASSQIDPREQFF.

This clonotype appeared a few times. The rearrangement links TRBV20-1 to TRBJ2-1, with D unclear. Trimming cost V 6 bases and J 12 bases, with 18 bases left between them. There are 12 residues in the CDR3. The germline V gene encodes CDR1 DFQATT and CDR2 SNEGSKA (reference sequence). Here the CDR3 reads CSAYESEARQFF. The CDR3 DNA reads TGCAGTGCCTATGAGAGCGAGGCAAGGCAGTTCTTC.

The chain couples TRBV4-3 to TRBJ2-7; D might be TRBD2 (6 bases). Trimming stripped 4 bases from V and 5 bases from J, with 15 bases between. CDR1 is LGHNA and CDR2 is YSLEER in the germline V gene. The CDR3 sequence is 14 residues long. The CDR3 loop is CASSLSRTTNEQYF. CDR3 in DNA: TGCGCCAGCAGCCTCAGTCGGACTACCAACGAGCAGTACTTC.

Only one count was recorded for this clonotype. V and J are TRBV24-1 and TRBJ2-3; 8 bases align to TRBD1. V dropped 6 bases and J dropped 2; count of bases not matched to a gene: 6. This CDR3 comprises 15 residues. Germline-derived CDR1 and CDR2 are KGHDR and SFDVKD. For the CDR3, the DNA is TGTGCCACCAGTCGCCCGGGACAGGACACAGATACGCAGTATTTT. Encoded protein: CATSRPGQDTDTQYF.

This clonotype was found a few times. The chain uses TRBV7-8 and TRBJ2-7, with D perhaps matching TRBD1 (6 bases). The length of the CDR3 is 15 residues. V lost 5 bases, J lost 0 bases, and 14 bases lay in between. Germline V gives CDR1 SGHVS, CDR2 FQNEAQ. This chain's CDR3 is CASSPPRGSSYEQYF. CDR3 nucleotide sequence: TGTGCCAGCAGCCCGCCAAGGGGGAGCTCCTACGAGCAGTACTTC.

V gene TRBV5-1 combines with J gene TRBJ2-1; D is perhaps TRBD1 (6 bases). Trimming removed 5 bases at V and 5 bases at J, with 14 bases between. The CDR3 is 14 amino acids. Germline V CDR1 and CDR2: SGHRS, YFSETQ. The chain's CDR3 is CASRVTQGHNEQFF. Written as DNA, the CDR3 is TGCGCCAGCAGGGTGACTCAGGGGCACAATGAGCAGTTCTTC.

In nucleotides, the CDR3 is TGTGCCAGCAGACCCCTACTAGGGCTTGCAGATACGCAGTATTTT. As protein: CASRPLLGLADTQYF. This chain links TRBV2 with TRBJ2-3, with a tentative D call TRBD2 (5 bases). The germline V gene has CDR1 SNHLY and CDR2 FYNNEI. The CDR3 consists of 15 residues. V gave up 6 bases and J gave up 4 bases, with 17 bases separating them. The variable domain in full, completed from reference TRBV2 and TRBJ2-3, reads EPEVTQTPSHQVTQMGQEVILRCVPISNHLYFYWYRQILGQKVEFLVSFYNNEISEKSEIFDDQFSVERPDGSNFTLKIRSTKLEDSAMYFCASRPLLGLADTQYFGPGTRLTVL.

In this sample, this clonotype turned up once. The J gene is TRBJ2-7, the V gene TRBV7-8; D unresolved. Looked up from germline, CDR1 is SGHVS and CDR2 is FQNEAQ. This CDR3 is built from 14 residues. V shed 1 base and J shed 2 bases, with 9 bases lying between them. CDR3 nucleotide sequence: TGTGCCAGCAGCTTAGATGGGGTTCCCTACGAGCAGTACTTC. Translated, it gives CASSLDGVPYEQYF.

The chain links TRBV2 to TRBJ1-5; D is possibly TRBD1 (6 bases). The germline CDR1 and CDR2 sequences are SNHLY and FYNNEI. The CDR3 runs to 13 residues. V was trimmed by 6 bases and J by 3 bases, leaving 9 bases between them. The chain's CDR3 is CASRWTANQPQHF. CDR3 nucleotides: TGTGCCAGCAGATGGACAGCCAATCAGCCCCAGCATTTT.

This clonotype was counted a few times. The chain couples TRBV29-1 to TRBJ2-3; D might be TRBD1 (5 bases). V was cut by 7 bases and J by 2 bases, with 10 bases left in between. This CDR3 spans 12 amino acids. Germline CDR1 and CDR2: SQVTM and ANQGSEA. The CDR3 coding sequence is TGCAGCGCTGGACACCTCACAGATACGCAGTATTTT. Amino acid sequence: CSAGHLTDTQYF.

V is TRBV5-6 and J is TRBJ1-2; the D is unclear. The CDR3 totals 15 residues. V gave up 6 bases and J gave up 8 bases, with 23 bases separating them. Germline V gives CDR1 SGHDT, CDR2 YYEEEE. The CDR3 loop reads CASNSRPLGLRGYTF. Here the CDR3 DNA reads TGTGCCAGCAACTCACGCCCATTAGGTCTGCGGGGCTACACCTTC.

This clonotype has more than one count but fewer than ten. V gene TRBV28 combines with J gene TRBJ1-5; D gene ambiguous. The CDR3 length is 12 residues. The germline CDR1 and CDR2 sequences are MDHEN and SYDVKM. Trimming took 8 bases from V and 0 from J, leaving 5 bases between them. Written as DNA, the CDR3 is TGTGCCAGCCAGAGTAGCAATCAGCCCCAGCATTTT. It specifies CASQSSNQPQHF.

The V call is TRBV4-1, the J call TRBJ2-3, with no clear D. V dropped 2 bases and J dropped 0 bases, with 9 bases sitting between them. Germline assignment: CDR1 MGHRA and CDR2 YSYEKL. The CDR3 covers 15 residues. The CDR3 is CASSQWAASTDTQYF. The DNA of the CDR3 is TGCGCCAGCAGCCAATGGGCCGCTAGCACAGATACGCAGTATTTT.

CDR3 DNA: TGTGCCAGCAGCCCGGGACTGGAACCTTACAATGAGCAGTTCTTC. This translates into CASSPGLEPYNEQFF. The rearrangement uses TRBV6-2 or TRBV6-3 and TRBJ2-1, with a weak D call TRBD2 (6 bases). The CDR3 has 15 amino acids. CDR1 is MNHEY, CDR2 SVGEGT, per germline. Trimming removed 6 bases at V and 4 bases at J, with 16 bases between.

This clonotype was counted a few times. The rearrangement joins TRBV20-1 to TRBJ2-5, with D possibly being TRBD1 (6 bases). There are 14 residues in the CDR3. Per germline, CDR1 DFQATT and CDR2 SNEGSKA (reference sequence). In DNA form, the CDR3 reads TGCACCTTAGGCCCCGGGACACCACAAGAGACCCAGTACTTC. Translation: CTLGPGTPQETQYF.

The chain carries TRBV3-1 and TRBJ2-4; D is unresolved. The DNA end is more similar to TRBJ2-7, so the J call may be wrong. Germline V CDR1 and CDR2: LGHDT, YNNKEL (reference sequence). The CDR3 is 13 amino acids. CDR3 nucleotides: TGTGCCAGCAGCCAAGCTAGTATAGGCGAGCAGTACTTC. Translated: CASSQASIGEQYF.

With respect to this clonotype: A much bigger clone sits one base away, suggesting this may be a read error. The V and J genes are TRBV29-1 and TRBJ2-7; D is uncertain. TRBJ2-5 explains the end of the DNA better; the J call may be wrong. Germline V lookup: CDR1 SQVTM, CDR2 ANQGSEA. The CDR3 length is 12 residues. CDR3 region: CSARYLGETQYF. Here the CDR3 DNA reads TGCAGCGCGAGATACCTGGGGGAGACCCAGTACTTC.

This clonotype was picked up a small number of times. This CDR3 is CASSQDPLPRDTQYF. In DNA form, the CDR3 reads TGTGCCAGCAGCCAAGACCCGTTGCCCAGAGATACGCAGTATTTT. This chain links TRBV4-2 with TRBJ2-3; D not resolved. CDR3 length equals 15 residues. The V and J ends lost 0 bases and 5 bases respectively, with 12 bases between them. Germline V lookup: CDR1 LGHNA, CDR2 YNFKEQ.

The chain joins TRBV12-3 or TRBV12-4 to TRBJ2-7; tentatively, D is TRBD1 or TRBD2 (6 bases each). V was clipped by 7 bases and J by 2 bases, with 15 bases between them. This CDR3 has 14 amino acids. The CDR3 sequence is CASTRGTITYEQYF. In DNA, the CDR3 is TGTGCCAGCACCCGCGGGACAATTACCTACGAGCAGTACTTC.

This chain uses TRBV28 with TRBJ2-7, with a tentative D call TRBD1 (5 bases). The CDR3 totals 14 residues. The ends were cut back, 8 bases at V and 2 bases at J, with 16 bases in the middle. CDR1 MDHEN and CDR2 SYDVKM come from the germline V gene. CDR3 protein: CASPPGLEPYEQYF. CDR3 bases: TGTGCCAGCCCTCCAGGGCTCGAGCCCTACGAGCAGTACTTC.